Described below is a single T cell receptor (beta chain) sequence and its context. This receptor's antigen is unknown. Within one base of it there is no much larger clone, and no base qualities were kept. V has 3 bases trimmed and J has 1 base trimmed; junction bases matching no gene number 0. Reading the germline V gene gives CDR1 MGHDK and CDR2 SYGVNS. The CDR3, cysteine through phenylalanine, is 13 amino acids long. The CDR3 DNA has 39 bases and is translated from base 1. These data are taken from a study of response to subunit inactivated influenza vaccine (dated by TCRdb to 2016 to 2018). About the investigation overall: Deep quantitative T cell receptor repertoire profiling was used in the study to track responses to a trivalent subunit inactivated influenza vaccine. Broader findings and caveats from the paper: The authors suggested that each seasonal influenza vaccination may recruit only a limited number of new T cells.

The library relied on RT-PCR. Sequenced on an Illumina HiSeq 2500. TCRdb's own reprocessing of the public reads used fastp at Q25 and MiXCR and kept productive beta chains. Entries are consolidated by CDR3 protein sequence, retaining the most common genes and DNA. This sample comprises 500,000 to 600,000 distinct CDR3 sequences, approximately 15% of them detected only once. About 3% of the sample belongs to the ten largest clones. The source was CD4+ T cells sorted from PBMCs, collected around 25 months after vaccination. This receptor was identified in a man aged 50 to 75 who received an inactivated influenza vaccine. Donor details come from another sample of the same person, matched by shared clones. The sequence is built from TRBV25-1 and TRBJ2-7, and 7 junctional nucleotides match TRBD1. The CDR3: CASSEGQSYEQYF. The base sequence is TGTGCCAGCAGTGAGGGACAGTCCTACGAGCAGTACTTC.